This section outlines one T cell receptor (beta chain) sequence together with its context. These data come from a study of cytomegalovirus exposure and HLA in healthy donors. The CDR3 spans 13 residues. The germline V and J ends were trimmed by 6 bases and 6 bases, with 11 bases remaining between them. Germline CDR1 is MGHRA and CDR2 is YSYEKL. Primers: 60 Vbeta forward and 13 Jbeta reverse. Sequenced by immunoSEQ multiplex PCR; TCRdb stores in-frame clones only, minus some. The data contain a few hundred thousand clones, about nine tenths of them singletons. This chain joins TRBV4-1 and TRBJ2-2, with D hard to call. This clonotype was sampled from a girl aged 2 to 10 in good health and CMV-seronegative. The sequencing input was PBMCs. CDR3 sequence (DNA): TGCGCCAGCAGTCCCGCCGCGGCCGGGGAGCTGTTTTTT. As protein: CASSPAAAGELFF.